The 20 T cell receptor beta chains reported below all come from one sample, sequenced in a study of CD8 T cells in ankylosing spondylitis. Study findings and constraints: Characteristic of ankylosing spondylitis blood, it appeared, was a TCR beta motif comprising eight highly homologous variants.

TCRdb processed the 5' RACE reads anew with MiXCR; each CDR3 protein has one entry. This table holds 450,000 to 550,000 distinct CDR3 sequences, roughly 5.3% found once. These receptors lack a known antigen. Sequencing used blood, either unsorted or a sorted T cell fraction (not recorded which). The receptors were sampled from a male donor with ankylosing spondylitis.

The chain links TRBV30 to TRBJ1-1; D might be TRBD1 (5 bases). CDR3 length equals 11 residues. V gave up 4 bases and J gave up 13 bases, with 16 bases separating them. Germline V CDR1 and CDR2: GTSNPN, SVGIG (reference sequence). This CDR3 is CAWNKGFHGFF. The DNA for the CDR3 is TGTGCCTGGAACAAGGGGTTCCACGGTTTCTTT.

This clonotype was seen ten or more times. The chain employs TRBV11-2 and TRBJ2-3, with TRBD2 matching over 12 bases. CDR1 SGHAT and CDR2 FQNNGV come from the germline V gene. Trimming at V came to 6 bases and at J to 9 bases, leaving 7 bases not matched to a gene. The CDR3 has 14 residues. CDR3 region: CASRLTSGRVTQYF. In DNA form, the CDR3 reads TGTGCCAGCAGGCTGACTAGCGGGAGAGTAACGCAGTATTTT.

This clonotype was seen repeatedly, ten times or more. This rearrangement joins TRBV5-1 to TRBJ2-5; D not resolved. Germline loops: CDR1 SGHRS, CDR2 YFSETQ. Trimming cost V 7 bases and J 5 bases, with 9 bases left between them. The CDR3 sequence is 11 residues long. CDR3 coding DNA: TGCGCCAGCGGCGAGTTGGAGACCCAGTACTTC. Protein: CASGELETQYF.

The chain has TRBV11-3 and TRBJ2-5; perhaps D is TRBD1 or TRBD2 (5 bases each). Germline V gene lookup returns CDR1 SGHNT and CDR2 YENEEA. The CDR3 covers 15 residues. V shed 3 bases and J shed 5 bases, with 16 bases lying between them. In DNA, the CDR3 is TGTGCCAGCAGCTTCTCTGGCGGGCAGGGCGAGACCCAGTACTTC. Translating it yields CASSFSGGQGETQYF.

Ten or more counts support this clonotype. The chain carries TRBV27 and TRBJ2-1; TRBD2 matches 13 bases. CDR3 length: 16 amino acids. The junction had 14 bases not matched to a gene; V was cut back by 6 bases and J by 12 bases. Germline V gene sequence: CDR1 MNHEY, CDR2 SMNVEV (reference sequence). Here the CDR3 reads CASSRPGTSGIKGQFF. CDR3 nucleotide sequence: TGTGCCAGCAGCCGCCCGGGGACTAGCGGGATTAAGGGGCAGTTCTTC.

This clonotype was seen many times. The chain uses TRBV24-1 and TRBJ2-2; 8 bases match TRBD1. CDR3 size: 16 residues. Trimming at V came to 1 base and at J to 6 bases, leaving 6 bases not matched to a gene. Germline CDR1 reads KGHDR; CDR2 reads SFDVKD. The CDR3 nucleotides read TGTGCCACCAGTGATTTTCGCACAGGGGGTGCCGGGGAGCTGTTTTTT. This translates into CATSDFRTGGAGELFF.

This clonotype was recorded many times. This chain uses TRBV10-3 with TRBJ2-7; TRBD1 might be the D (5 bases). The CDR3 covers 14 residues. Per germline, CDR1 ENHRY and CDR2 SYGVKD. The V and J ends lost 2 bases and 4 bases respectively, with 12 bases between them. The CDR3 bases are TGTGCCATCAGTGAGGGGGCGTTCGGATACGAGCAGTACTTC. Translating gives CAISEGAFGYEQYF.

The chain recombines TRBV20-1 with TRBJ1-5; D may be TRBD1 (5 bases). This CDR3 is built from 15 residues. CDR1 is DFQATT, CDR2 SNEGSKA, per germline (reference sequence). V was shortened by 0 bases and J by 5 bases, with 14 bases between the two germline ends. CDR3 coding DNA: TGCAGTGCTAGAGATAGGACTCTGGGGCATCAGCCCCAGCATTTT. Protein sequence: CSARDRTLGHQPQHF.

Turning to this clonotype: This may stem from a read error, because a much larger clone lies one nucleotide away. CDR3 bases: TGCGCCAGCAGCCTCGGGGGAGGCGGGATCACAGATACGCAGTATTTT. It encodes CASSLGGGGITDTQYF. The chain combines TRBV5-1 with TRBJ2-3, with D possibly matching TRBD2 (6 bases). Looked up from germline, CDR1 is SGHRS and CDR2 is YFSETQ. The CDR3 spans 16 residues. V lost 4 bases, J lost 2 bases, and 17 bases lay in between.

This clonotype was detected many times. V is TRBV4-3 and J is TRBJ2-7; 10 bases align to TRBD2. V shed 1 base and J 2 bases; nucleotides not matched to a gene: 8. In germline, CDR1 is LGHNA, CDR2 YSLEER. The CDR3 spans 17 residues. The chain's CDR3 is CASSQGLAGSSPYEQYF. The CDR3 DNA follows: TGCGCCAGCAGCCAAGGACTAGCGGGTTCAAGTCCCTACGAGCAGTACTTC.

This clonotype was seen a few times. The chain links TRBV28 to TRBJ1-6; D ambiguous. Trimming pared 8 bases from V and 7 bases from J, leaving 21 bases between. The germline gives CDR1 MDHEN, CDR2 SYDVKM. This CDR3 spans 16 amino acids. The CDR3 is CASEYTAGVMNSPLHF. The CDR3 region has the DNA TGTGCCAGCGAATACACAGCGGGAGTGATGAATTCACCCCTCCACTTT.

This clonotype was recorded at least ten times. V is TRBV6-1 and J is TRBJ2-1; TRBD1 matches 9 bases. Germline CDR1 MNHNS, CDR2 SASEGT. Germline trimming cut 6 bases from V and 6 bases from J; bases unmatched to any gene: 12. CDR3 length equals 16 residues. The CDR3 DNA reads as TGTGCCAGCAGCCTACCCGGGACAGGGCGATCCAATGAGCAGTTCTTC. Translating it yields CASSLPGTGRSNEQFF.

This clonotype has at least ten counts. The genes are TRBV6-5 and TRBJ2-5, with D perhaps TRBD2 (5 bases). CDR3 length: 15 amino acids. Germline V lookup: CDR1 MNHEY, CDR2 SVGAGI. Trimming stripped 2 bases from V and 3 bases from J, with 13 bases between. The chain's CDR3 is CASSYPPTRKETQYF. The CDR3 bases are TGTGCCAGCAGTTACCCCCCAACTAGGAAAGAGACCCAGTACTTC.

This clonotype was seen ten or more times. The V call is TRBV20-1, the J call TRBJ1-1; the match to TRBD1 covers 8 bases. Germline V gene data show CDR1 as DFQATT and CDR2 as SNEGSKA (reference sequence). V lost 1 base and J lost 5; bases outside the gene matches: 9. This CDR3 is built from 15 residues. In DNA form, the CDR3 reads TGCAGTGCTAGAGCCCGGGACAGGAGGGTAACTGAAGCTTTCTTT. Translation: CSARARDRRVTEAFF.

This clonotype occurred many times. This rearrangement joins TRBV20-1 to TRBJ1-1; D unresolved. Per the germline V gene, CDR1 is DFQATT and CDR2 is SNEGSKA (reference sequence). The CDR3 contains 12 residues. Trimming stripped 0 bases from V and 2 bases from J, with 4 bases between. The CDR3 protein is CSARETNTEAFF. The CDR3 DNA is TGCAGTGCTAGAGAGACTAACACTGAAGCTTTCTTT.

This clonotype has ten or more counts. The J gene is TRBJ2-7, the V gene TRBV5-5; 10 nucleotides agree with TRBD1. V lost 4 bases to trimming and J lost 2 bases; unmatched junction nucleotides: 9. CDR1 and CDR2 from the germline V gene are SGHKS and YYEKEE (reference sequence). The CDR3 has 16 residues. The CDR3 is CASSPAVGQGAYEQYF. The CDR3 region has the DNA TGTGCCAGCAGCCCTGCGGTAGGACAGGGGGCCTACGAGCAGTACTTC.

This clonotype was recorded many times. This chain connects TRBV5-1 to TRBJ1-1; D gene unclear. Germline CDR1 and CDR2: SGHRS and YFSETQ. CDR3 length equals 13 residues. V lost 1 base and J 1 base, leaving 5 bases between the germline ends. This CDR3 reads CASSLRRNTEAFF. The CDR3 DNA reads TGCGCCAGCAGCTTGAGGAGGAACACTGAAGCTTTCTTT.

The chain is built from TRBV13 and TRBJ2-5; no firm D call. Looked up from germline, CDR1 is PRHDT and CDR2 is FYEKMQ (reference sequence). Trimming took 3 bases from V and 4 from J, leaving 12 bases between them. The CDR3 spans 14 residues. CDR3 DNA: TGTGCCAGCAGCTTGGTCCCCCGGTCAGAGACCCAGTACTTC. Its protein product is CASSLVPRSETQYF.

This clonotype was seen at least ten times. The genes are TRBV12-3 or TRBV12-4 and TRBJ2-1; D ambiguous. V gave up 4 bases and J gave up 8 bases, with 6 bases separating them. The CDR3 loop spans 11 amino acids. CDR3 in DNA: TGTGCCAGCAGTTCCCGAGATGAGCAGTTCTTC. Its translation is CASSSRDEQFF.

This clonotype was recorded many times. The chain has TRBV4-2 and TRBJ1-2; TRBD1 matches 8 bases. Germline trimming cut 0 bases from V and 3 bases from J; bases unmatched to any gene: 6. Per germline, CDR1 LGHNA and CDR2 YNFKEQ. There are 16 residues in the CDR3. The CDR3 DNA reads TGTGCCAGCAGCCAAGATTATAGGGGACAGGACTATGGCTACACCTTC. Its translation is CASSQDYRGQDYGYTF.